The entry below describes one TCR beta chain. Its cognate antigen is unknown. This sample is drawn from a study of T cell responses to AZD1222 COVID-19 vaccine. Overall study findings and caveats: Females made up more of the donors, who were largely white British, and clonal diversity may have come out too low.

The protocol was immunoSEQ multiplex PCR, while the TCRdb copy is restricted to in-frame clones and leaves out a portion. Among more than 85,000 clones, approximately 90% were seen once, and the ten largest hold approximately 8%. This CDR3 spans 16 amino acids. Per the germline V gene, CDR1 is SGDLS and CDR2 is YYNGEE. Trimming cost V 4 bases and J 2 bases, with 18 bases left between them. The origin of this receptor is an adult in good health. V and J are TRBV9 and TRBJ1-2, with D possibly matching TRBD1 (5 bases). This sample comprised peripheral blood, obtained on day 0 of AZD1222 vaccination. The CDR3 loop reads CASSPNRGGVNYGYTF. CDR3 nucleotides: TGTGCCAGCAGCCCTAACAGAGGAGGGGTGAACTATGGCTACACCTTC.